This entry describes one T cell receptor (beta chain). These data originate in a study of blood T cells in healthy people across ages. Study at large: In model experiments, template switching was able to capture about one barcoded beta molecule for every two T cells that were present.

This CDR3 has 14 amino acids. With 6 bases removed from V and 0 bases from J, the gap between germline ends came to 11 bases. The germline V gene has CDR1 MDHEN and CDR2 SYDVKM. For the second PCR, which ran for roughly 7 to 11 cycles, a sample-barcoded 5' primer and a J-beta primer mix were used. Each CDR3 protein gets one entry after TCRdb re-called the 5' RACE reads with MiXCR. The sample yields hundreds of thousands of distinct CDR3 sequences, around 49% seen once. This TCR came from a woman aged 55-69 years in good health. The rearrangement joins TRBV28 to TRBJ2-5; possibly TRBD1 or TRBD2 for D (6 bases each). The sequenced sample was blood. The CDR3 sequence is CASSGGRYQETQYF. The CDR3, as DNA: TGTGCCAGCAGCGGGGGCCGGTACCAAGAGACCCAGTACTTC.